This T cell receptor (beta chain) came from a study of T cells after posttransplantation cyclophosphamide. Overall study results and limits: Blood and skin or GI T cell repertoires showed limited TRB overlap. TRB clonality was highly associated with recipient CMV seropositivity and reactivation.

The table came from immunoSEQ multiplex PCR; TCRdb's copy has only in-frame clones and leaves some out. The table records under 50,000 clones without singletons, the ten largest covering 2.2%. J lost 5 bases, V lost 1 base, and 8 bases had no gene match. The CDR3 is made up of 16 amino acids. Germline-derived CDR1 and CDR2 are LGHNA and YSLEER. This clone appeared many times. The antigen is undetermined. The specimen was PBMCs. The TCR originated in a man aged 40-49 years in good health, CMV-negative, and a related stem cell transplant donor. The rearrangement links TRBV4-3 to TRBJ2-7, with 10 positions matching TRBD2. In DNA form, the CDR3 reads TGCGCCAGCAGCCAAGCCGCTAGCGGGAGTCTGAACGAGCAGTACTTC. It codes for CASSQAASGSLNEQYF.